The 2 T cell receptor beta chains presented below share a single source sample, sequenced in a study of immune evolution from preneoplasia to lung adenocarcinoma. The repertoire was sequenced with immunoSEQ multiplex PCR; TCRdb's copy has only in-frame clones and lacks some. Altogether approximately 3,000 clones are present, roughly nine tenths being singletons, with the ten largest covering 3.4%. Sequenced: FFPE adjacent normal lung tissue. Source of these receptors: a person aged 70 to 80 with lung adenocarcinoma.

The table lists this clone with a count of one. The chain employs TRBV11-3 and TRBJ2-1; no reliable D call. Germline CDR1 SGHNT, CDR2 YENEEA. V lost 5 bases and J lost 7, with 9 bases in between. The CDR3 is 12 amino acids. This chain's CDR3 is CASSRSKNEQFF. CDR3 DNA: TGTGCCAGCAGCCGCAGTAAGAATGAGCAGTTCTTC.

The chain joins TRBV7-9 to TRBJ2-3; 12 bases map to TRBD2. Unmatched junction bases numbered 5, after V lost 2 bases and J lost 2 bases. The CDR3 loop spans 17 amino acids. Per germline, CDR1 SEHNR and CDR2 FQNEAQ (reference sequence). For the CDR3, the DNA is TGTGCCAGCAGCTTACGGCTAGCGGGAGGGAACACAGATACGCAGTATTTT. Its translation is CASSLRLAGGNTDTQYF.